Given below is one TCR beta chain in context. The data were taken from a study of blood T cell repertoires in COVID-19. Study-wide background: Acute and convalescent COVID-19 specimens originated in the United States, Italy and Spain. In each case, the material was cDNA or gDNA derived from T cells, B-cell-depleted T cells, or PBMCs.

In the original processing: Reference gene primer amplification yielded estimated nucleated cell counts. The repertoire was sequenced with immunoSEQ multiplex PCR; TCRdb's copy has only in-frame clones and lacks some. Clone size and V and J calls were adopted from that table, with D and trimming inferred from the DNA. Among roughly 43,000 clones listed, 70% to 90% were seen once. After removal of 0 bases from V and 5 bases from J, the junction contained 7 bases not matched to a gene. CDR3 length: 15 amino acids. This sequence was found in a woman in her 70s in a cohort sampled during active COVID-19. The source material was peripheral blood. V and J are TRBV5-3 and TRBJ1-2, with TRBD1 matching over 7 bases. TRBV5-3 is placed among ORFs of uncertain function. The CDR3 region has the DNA TGTGCCAGAAGCTTGGAAGGGGGCGTTATTTATGGCTACACCTTC. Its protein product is CARSLEGGVIYGYTF.